These 25 T cell receptor beta chains were sequenced from one sample in a study of breast tumors, draining lymph nodes, adjacent tissues. TCRdb used MiXCR to reprocess the multiplex PCR reads, holding one entry per CDR3 protein. The sample consists of about 110,000 distinct CDR3 sequences, about 29% of them appearing once. Axillary draining lymph nodes of breast cancer patients supplied the node samples. Sequences were obtained from axillary lymph node tissue. The receptors were gathered from a female donor with breast cancer. Some clones in this sample may be carry-over from other donors' samples.

This clonotype was observed many times. The chain has TRBV7-9 and TRBJ2-1; TRBD2 agrees at 7 bases. The CDR3 sequence is 16 residues long. V shed 4 bases, J shed 3 bases, and the junction held 9 bases outside the gene matches. Germline V gene lookup returns CDR1 SEHNR and CDR2 FQNEAQ (reference sequence). The CDR3 protein is CASSSMTSIYYNEQFF. Written as DNA, the CDR3 is TGTGCCAGCAGCTCTATGACTAGCATATACTACAATGAGCAGTTCTTC.

There are many counts of this clonotype. J is TRBJ2-4 and V is TRBV7-8; D not certain. V was shortened by 5 bases and J by 7 bases, with 6 bases between the two germline ends. CDR1 and CDR2 (germline): SGHVS, FQNEAQ. The CDR3 is 11 residues long. CDR3 sequence (DNA): TGTGCCAGCAGCCGATTCAACATTCAGTACTTC. Translated: CASSRFNIQYF.

The sample holds many counts of this clonotype. The V call is TRBV15, the J call TRBJ1-6; TRBD1 matches 8 bases. J was trimmed by 9 bases and V by 3 bases; bases with no gene match: 1. The CDR3 is 13 residues long. From germline, CDR1 is LNHNV and CDR2 YYDKDF (reference sequence). The CDR3 loop is CATSRDRVSPLHF. DNA for the CDR3: TGTGCCACCAGCAGGGACAGGGTTTCACCCCTCCACTTT.

The sample holds many counts of this clonotype. One base away lies a much larger clone, so this may be a sequencing read error. This rearrangement joins TRBV20-1 to TRBJ2-5; tentative D call: TRBD2 (6 bases). CDR1 and CDR2 from the germline V gene are DFQATT and SNEGSKA (reference sequence). V was pared by 3 bases and J by 7 bases, with 27 bases between. The CDR3 runs 17 residues. The DNA of the CDR3 is TGCAGTGCTAGTGCCCCAGAGGAGCGGGCTCCATTGATGACCCAGTACTTC. Protein: CSASAPEERAPLMTQYF.

This clonotype was observed at least ten times. This chain connects TRBV3-1 to TRBJ2-3, with D possibly being TRBD2 (6 bases). V was shortened by 8 bases and J by 0 bases, with 15 bases between the two germline ends. The CDR3 sequence is 15 residues long. Germline CDR1 LGHDT, CDR2 YNNKEL (reference sequence). The CDR3 reads CASAVGGPSTDTQYF. The CDR3 DNA reads as TGTGCCAGCGCCGTGGGAGGACCTAGCACAGATACGCAGTATTTT.

With regard to this clonotype: One base away lies a much larger clone, so this may be a sequencing read error. This chain joins TRBV15 and TRBJ1-1, with D hard to call. The CDR3 contains 13 residues. Germline-derived CDR1 and CDR2 are LNHNV and YYDKDF (reference sequence). CDR3 region: CATSKSLGTEASF. The DNA of the CDR3 is TGTGCCACCAGCAAAAGTCTGGGCACTGAAGCTTCCTTT.

This clonotype was seen repeatedly, ten times or more. The chain carries TRBV19 and TRBJ2-1, with 10 bases identical to TRBD2. The V gene's germline CDR1 is LNHDA and CDR2 SQIVND (reference sequence). Trimming cost V 6 bases and J 8 bases; bases outside gene matches: 16. The CDR3 is 17 amino acids. In DNA, the CDR3 is TGTGCCAGTAGCGGGGGATTAGCGGGAGGTAGGTCATATGAGCAGTTCTTC. Amino acid sequence: CASSGGLAGGRSYEQFF.

This clonotype showed up many times. This chain links TRBV12-3 or TRBV12-4 with TRBJ1-6, with D tentatively TRBD1 (5 bases). CDR3 length: 13 residues. V was pared by 5 bases and J by 10 bases, with 12 bases between. CDR3 nucleotide sequence: TGTGCCAGCAGTACAGACAGCTTCTCACCCCTCCACTTT. This codes for CASSTDSFSPLHF.

This clonotype was observed a few times. The chain couples TRBV6-5 to TRBJ1-1; D not certain. This CDR3 comprises 14 residues. Between the trimmed V and J ends, which lost 2 bases and 0 bases, there was a span of 7 bases. Germline values: CDR1 MNHEY, CDR2 SVGAGI. The CDR3 sequence: CASSYGPMNTEAFF. The CDR3 nucleotides read TGTGCCAGCAGTTACGGACCCATGAACACTGAAGCTTTCTTT.

There are many counts of this clonotype. The CDR3 DNA reads TGTGCCAGTAATCAGGGTCGTAGCACAGATACGCAGTATTTT. It is translated as CASNQGRSTDTQYF. The V and J genes are TRBV19 and TRBJ2-3; TRBD1 might be the D (5 bases). Germline CDR1 reads LNHDA; CDR2 reads SQIVND (reference sequence). CDR3 length: 14 amino acids. V dropped 7 bases and J dropped 0 bases, with 11 bases sitting between them.

Many counts were recorded for this clonotype. The rearrangement uses TRBV6-5 and TRBJ2-7; possibly TRBD1 for D (6 bases). The CDR3 covers 13 residues. V lost 5 bases, J lost 2 bases, and 10 bases lay in between. Per the germline V gene, CDR1 is MNHEY and CDR2 is SVGAGI. The CDR3 DNA sequence: TGTGCCAGCAGTCACCCAGGGGCCTACGAGCAGTACTTC. Residues: CASSHPGAYEQYF.

About this clonotype: This CDR3 is missing its conserved last phenylalanine or tryptophan, likely due to a read error. No DNA is shown, since the ends of the CDR3 on it are uncertain; the CDR3 is the one TCRdb lists. The chain couples TRBV20-1 to TRBJ1-3; TRBD1 was called by the table and not checked on the DNA. Germline V gene lookup returns CDR1 DFQATT and CDR2 SNEGSKA (reference sequence). The CDR3 contains 12 residues when both ends are counted. The CDR3 protein is CSASIQGSTTYL.

Regarding this clonotype: Without the conserved terminal phenylalanine or tryptophan, this CDR3 likely stems from a read error. Because the CDR3's place on the DNA is in doubt, the DNA is left out and the CDR3 is given as listed by TCRdb. The chain recombines TRBV20-1 with TRBJ1-6. Per the germline V gene, CDR1 is DFQATT and CDR2 is SNEGSKA (reference sequence). The CDR3 is 15 amino acids long, termini counted. The CDR3 loop reads CSASKGATYNSPLQS.

This clonotype was seen ten or more times. V gene TRBV5-1 combines with J gene TRBJ2-4, with D uncertain. Germline V gene data show CDR1 as SGHRS and CDR2 as YFSETQ. The CDR3 is 15 amino acids. Trimming removed 4 bases at V and 0 bases at J, with 11 bases between. The CDR3 region has the DNA TGCGCCAGCAGCCCTTCTTGGCTAGCCAAAAACATTCAGTACTTC. It yields the protein CASSPSWLAKNIQYF.

This clonotype was seen ten or more times. This chain links TRBV11-2 with TRBJ2-3; TRBD1 might be the D (5 bases). Germline values: CDR1 SGHAT, CDR2 FQNNGV. Trimming shortened V by 6 bases and J by 3 bases, and 7 bases separated the two germline ends. The CDR3 loop spans 12 amino acids. The CDR3 nucleotides are TGTGCCAGCAGTTACAGGACAGATACGCAGTATTTT. It specifies CASSYRTDTQYF.

As concerns this clonotype: A read error is likely, as this CDR3 ends without the conserved phenylalanine or tryptophan. No DNA is shown, since the ends of the CDR3 on it are uncertain; the CDR3 is the one TCRdb lists. V is TRBV6-2 or TRBV6-3 and J is TRBJ2-1; the table's D call of TRBD2 was not tested on the DNA. The CDR3 contains 13 residues when both ends are counted. Germline assignment: CDR1 MNHEY and CDR2 SVGEGT. CDR3 sequence: CASSILAGGYFRV.

The chain links TRBV14 to TRBJ2-1; D remains unclear. The CDR3 length is 17 residues. With 0 bases removed from V and 6 bases from J, the gap between germline ends came to 18 bases. From germline, CDR1 is SGHDN and CDR2 FVKESK. The DNA for the CDR3 is TGTGCCAGCAGCCAAGATGAGGCAGGTCAAGGGTTCAATGAGCAGTTCTTC. Its translation: CASSQDEAGQGFNEQFF.

The CDR3 sequence is CASRSKTGVDSPLHF. DNA of the CDR3: TGTGCCAGCAGATCTAAGACAGGGGTAGATTCACCCCTCCACTTT. This sequence joins TRBV7-9 and TRBJ1-6, with TRBD1 identical over 8 bases. Trimming cost V 6 bases and J 8 bases; bases outside gene matches: 9. This CDR3 is built from 15 residues. Germline V gene data show CDR1 as SEHNR and CDR2 as FQNEAQ (reference sequence).

This clonotype was recorded many times. This rearrangement joins TRBV4-3 to TRBJ2-2; 11 nucleotides line up with TRBD2. The CDR3 totals 19 residues. Per germline, CDR1 LGHNA and CDR2 YSLEER. V gave up 1 base and J gave up 1 base; unmatched junction bases: 8. The CDR3, as DNA: TGCGCCAGCAGCCAAGTTATAGGGCTAGCGGGGGGGAACACCGGGGAGCTGTTTTTT. Its protein product is CASSQVIGLAGGNTGELFF.

In this sample, this clonotype turned up many times. The rearrangement uses TRBV30 and TRBJ1-5; 7 bases map to TRBD1. J was trimmed by 6 bases and V by 0 bases; bases with no gene match: 5. This CDR3 is built from 14 residues. Germline lookup yields CDR1 GTSNPN and CDR2 SVGIG (reference sequence). The CDR3 sequence: CAWSVGAGGQPQHF. In nucleotides, the CDR3 is TGTGCCTGGAGTGTGGGGGCAGGGGGTCAGCCCCAGCATTTT.

The rearrangement uses TRBV6-4 and TRBJ2-7, with D perhaps being TRBD1 or TRBD2 (6 bases each). CDR1 and CDR2 (germline): MRHNA, SNTAGT. Between the trimmed V and J ends, which lost 2 bases and 6 bases, there was a span of 11 bases. CDR3 length: 13 amino acids. The CDR3 loop reads CASSDVGGPEQYF. The CDR3 nucleotides are TGTGCCAGCAGTGACGTGGGGGGCCCCGAGCAGTACTTC.

This clonotype was counted ten times or more. At one of its ends the junction is not consistent with the germline gene, which may arise from a read error. The chain carries TRBV7-7 and TRBJ1-1; D gene unclear. Germline CDR1 and CDR2: SSHAT and FNYEAQ (reference sequence). The CDR3 consists of 13 residues. This CDR3 reads CASSPARSTEAFF. The CDR3 DNA is TGTGCTAGCAGTCCCGCCAGGAGTACTGAAGCTTTCTTT.

In DNA form, the CDR3 reads TGTGCCACCAGTGAGAGTGGCGGGAGGTTGGAGACCCAGTACTTC. As protein: CATSESGGRLETQYF. The chain combines TRBV24-1 with TRBJ2-5, with TRBD2 matching 8 bases. The CDR3 is 15 amino acids. Germline V gene data show CDR1 as KGHDR and CDR2 as SFDVKD. V was pared by 4 bases and J by 5 bases, with 8 bases of the junction left unmatched.

This clonotype was detected ten times or more. The chain couples TRBV5-1 to TRBJ2-3, with 9 bases fitting TRBD1. The J segment lost 2 bases and the V segment lost 4 bases, leaving 11 bases of the junction unmatched. The V gene's germline CDR1 is SGHRS and CDR2 YFSETQ. The CDR3 spans 17 residues. Written as DNA, the CDR3 is TGCGCCAGCAGCCCCCCCTCCGGGACAGGGCTCACAGATACGCAGTATTTT. Its translation: CASSPPSGTGLTDTQYF.

The sample holds many counts of this clonotype. The chain couples TRBV5-1 to TRBJ2-5; D is unresolved. Germline V CDR1 and CDR2: SGHRS, YFSETQ. The CDR3 loop spans 14 amino acids. Trimming removed 4 bases at V and 2 bases at J, with 12 bases between. The CDR3 nucleotides read TGCGCCAGCAGCACAAAAAGTCCACAAGAGACCCAGTACTTC. As protein: CASSTKSPQETQYF.